The 31 T cell receptor beta chains listed next were all sequenced from one sample in a study of T cell changes during pregnancy in multiple sclerosis. Using immunoSEQ multiplex PCR, the repertoire was profiled, and TCRdb retains in-frame clones only, with some absent. The table records around 57,000 clones, around 90% of them present only once. The source material was peripheral blood, sampled in the second trimester of pregnancy. Receptors were obtained from a female donor with multiple sclerosis, enrolled in a pregnancy study.

This clone occurred once. This chain links TRBV28 with TRBJ1-5; 7 bases align to TRBD1. Looked up from germline, CDR1 is MDHEN and CDR2 is SYDVKM. After removal of 7 bases from V and 5 bases from J, the junction contained 11 bases not matched to a gene. CDR3 length: 15 amino acids. The CDR3 bases are TGTGCCAGCACAACTACAGGGGATTGGGATCAGCCCCAGCATTTT. This sequence encodes CASTTTGDWDQPQHF. The full variable domain, in which reference TRBV28 and TRBJ1-5 provide the parts outside the CDR3, is DVKVTQSSRYLVKRTGEKVFLECVQDMDHENMFWYRQDPGLGLRLIYFSYDVKMKEKGDIPEGYSVSREKKERFSLILESASTNQTSMYLCASTTTGDWDQPQHFGDGTRLSIL.

This clone has only one observation. The genes are TRBV5-1 and TRBJ1-2, with a weak D call TRBD1 (5 bases). This CDR3 has 13 residues. Germline values: CDR1 SGHRS, CDR2 YFSETQ. V was trimmed by 1 base and J by 6 bases, leaving 10 bases between them. CDR3 DNA sequence: TGCGCCAGCAGCTTGTTTGGAGGGGATGGCTACACCTTC. Its protein product is CASSLFGGDGYTF.

Points on this clone: At one end, the junction sequence differs from germline, possibly due to a read error. This sequence joins TRBV7-7 and TRBJ2-1, with D unclear. The V gene's germline CDR1 is SSHAT and CDR2 FNYEAQ (reference sequence). The CDR3 runs 14 residues. The CDR3 sequence is CASSPSSGYNEQFF. Written as DNA, the CDR3 is TGTGCTAGCAGTCCTTCGTCAGGCTACAATGAGCAGTTCTTC.

Remarks on this clone: Mismatch with germline at one junction end may stem from a read error. The chain couples TRBV7-7 to TRBJ2-5, with 8 bases identical to TRBD1. CDR1 is SSHAT and CDR2 is FNYEAQ in the germline V gene (reference sequence). The CDR3 consists of 15 residues. This chain's CDR3 is CASSRWTGLRETQYF. CDR3 DNA: TGTGCTAGCAGCAGATGGACAGGGCTGAGGGAGACCCAGTACTTC.

V and J are TRBV9 and TRBJ2-3; D gene unclear. Deletions cut 2 bases from V and 1 base from J, with 2 bases between. Germline values: CDR1 SGDLS, CDR2 YYNGEE. The CDR3 loop spans 12 amino acids. CDR3 sequence reads: CASSVGTDTQYF. The CDR3 DNA follows: TGTGCCAGCAGCGTCGGCACAGATACGCAGTATTTT.

This clone appeared once. The J gene is TRBJ1-1, the V gene TRBV4-1; a possible D gene is TRBD1 (6 bases). Between the trimmed V and J ends, which lost 4 bases and 5 bases, there was a span of 11 bases. The CDR3 totals 13 residues. The germline gives CDR1 MGHRA, CDR2 YSYEKL. As DNA, the CDR3 is TGCGCCAGCAGCCCCTCGAGGGGGACTGAAGCTTTCTTT. Protein: CASSPSRGTEAFF.

J is TRBJ1-2 and V is TRBV28; 8 nucleotides match TRBD1. This CDR3 region has 15 residues. Germline V gives CDR1 MDHEN, CDR2 SYDVKM. With 5 bases clipped from V and 4 bases from J, the junction kept 9 bases outside the gene matches. The CDR3: CASSLPGQEAYGYTF. The CDR3 DNA reads TGTGCCAGCAGTCTACCGGGACAGGAGGCCTATGGCTACACCTTC.

V usage is TRBV5-1 and J usage is TRBJ2-2, with a possible D match to TRBD1 (6 bases). The CDR3 is 11 amino acids. V lost 8 bases, J lost 4 bases, and 6 bases lay in between. Germline loops: CDR1 SGHRS, CDR2 YFSETQ. CDR3 bases: TGCGCCAGACAGGGCACCGGGGAGCTGTTTTTT. Its translation is CARQGTGELFF. The whole variable domain, remainder taken from reference TRBV5-1 and TRBJ2-2, is KAGVTQTPRYLIKTRGQQVTLSCSPISGHRSVSWYQQTPGQGLQFLFEYFSETQRNKGNFPGRFSGRQFSNSRSEMNVSTLELGDSALYLCARQGTGELFFGEGSRLTVL.

The chain recombines TRBV18 with TRBJ1-1; 9 nucleotides line up with TRBD1. The germline V gene encodes CDR1 KGHSH and CDR2 LQKENI. The CDR3 has 14 amino acids. Trimming removed 2 bases from V and 4 bases from J; junction bases left unmatched: 2. In nucleotides, the CDR3 is TGTGCCAGCTCACCATCACAGGGGGCCACTGAAGCTTTCTTT. As protein: CASSPSQGATEAFF.

DNA for the CDR3: TGCGCCAGCAGCCGGACTAGCGGGGGGTCACGCCGCGGGGAGCTGTTTTTT. Translating it yields CASSRTSGGSRRGELFF. This rearrangement joins TRBV4-3 to TRBJ2-2; 14 bases are a match to TRBD2. The CDR3 has 17 amino acids. V was clipped by 4 bases and J by 7 bases; unmatched bases: 8. Germline values: CDR1 LGHNA, CDR2 YSLEER.

The V gene is TRBV6-1, the J gene TRBJ1-2, with 8 bases fitting TRBD1. This CDR3 spans 13 amino acids. The V and J ends lost 4 bases and 4 bases, in that order; junction bases with no gene match: 2. Germline CDR1 reads MNHNS; CDR2 reads SASEGT. The chain's CDR3 is CASSAGTGYGYTF. For the CDR3, the DNA is TGTGCCAGCAGTGCCGGGACAGGCTATGGCTACACCTTC.

The CDR3 region is CASSPRLAGGPRSSYEQYF. The CDR3 DNA sequence: TGCGCCAGCAGCCCGAGACTAGCGGGGGGGCCCCGATCCTCCTACGAGCAGTACTTC. V is TRBV5-1 and J is TRBJ2-7; TRBD2 agrees at 14 bases. This CDR3 spans 19 amino acids. The germline V gene has CDR1 SGHRS and CDR2 YFSETQ. Germline trimming cut 4 bases from V and 0 bases from J; bases unmatched to any gene: 12. Full variable domain (missing parts from reference TRBV5-1 and TRBJ2-7): KAGVTQTPRYLIKTRGQQVTLSCSPISGHRSVSWYQQTPGQGLQFLFEYFSETQRNKGNFPGRFSGRQFSNSRSEMNVSTLELGDSALYLCASSPRLAGGPRSSYEQYFGPGTRLTVT.

The V call is TRBV5-1, the J call TRBJ2-2, with D perhaps TRBD2 (5 bases). The V gene's germline CDR1 is SGHRS and CDR2 YFSETQ. V gave up 1 base and J gave up 13 bases, with 14 bases separating them. The CDR3 length is 13 residues. In DNA, the CDR3 is TGCGCCAGCAGCTTGTTGTCCGGGGAAACGCTGTTTTTT. Its translation: CASSLLSGETLFF.

V usage is TRBV5-5 and J usage is TRBJ1-6, with 9 bases fitting TRBD1. CDR1 and CDR2 from the germline V gene are SGHKS and YYEKEE (reference sequence). With V trimmed by 4 bases and J by 9 bases, 8 bases remained unmatched. The CDR3 runs 15 residues. The CDR3 DNA reads TGTGCCAGCAGCCCCTCGGGACAGGGAGGTTCACCCCTCCACTTT. Encoded protein: CASSPSGQGGSPLHF.

The chain uses TRBV10-1 and TRBJ2-5; 9 nucleotides match TRBD2. The germline V gene has CDR1 WNHNN and CDR2 SYGVQD (reference sequence). Trimming cost V 5 bases and J 5 bases; bases outside gene matches: 3. The CDR3 covers 13 residues. CDR3 coding DNA: TGCGCCAGCAGTTCCAGCGGGGGGGAGACCCAGTACTTC. This translates into CASSSSGGETQYF.

The chain carries TRBV6-1 and TRBJ1-1; 9 bases fit TRBD1. V lost 8 bases to trimming and J lost 11 bases; unmatched junction nucleotides: 15. Looked up from germline, CDR1 is MNHNS and CDR2 is SASEGT. There are 14 residues in the CDR3. The CDR3 loop is CASSPSGTGRGAFF. In DNA form, the CDR3 reads TGTGCCAGCTCCCCGAGCGGGACAGGGAGGGGGGCTTTCTTT.

The CDR3 region has the DNA TGTGCCAGCAGCTTAGTCGGTCGGGGGAGGGACTATGGCTACACCTTC. It codes for CASSLVGRGRDYGYTF. The chain recombines TRBV7-2 with TRBJ1-2; D is possibly TRBD1 (5 bases). The CDR3 is 16 amino acids. Trimming took off 1 base at V and 3 bases at J, with 15 bases between the two ends. Germline values: CDR1 SGHTA, CDR2 FQGNSA.

This clone has only one observation. This chain connects TRBV4-3 to TRBJ1-1, with D hard to call. V lost 1 base to trimming and J lost 5 bases, with 11 bases between them. The germline V gene has CDR1 LGHNA and CDR2 YSLEER. The CDR3 has 14 amino acids. The CDR3 DNA reads TGCGCCAGCAGCCAAGGAAGCTCTCCGACTGAAGCTTTCTTT. As protein: CASSQGSSPTEAFF.

A single count supports this clone. The chain links TRBV9 to TRBJ2-1; 9 bases match TRBD2. The CDR3 runs to 15 residues. Per the germline V gene, CDR1 is SGDLS and CDR2 is YYNGEE. Germline trimming cut 3 bases from V and 7 bases from J; bases unmatched to any gene: 8. In DNA, the CDR3 is TGTGCCAGCAGCGAACTTAGCGGGGGTCGTAATGAGCAGTTCTTC. This sequence encodes CASSELSGGRNEQFF.

This chain uses TRBV18 with TRBJ2-2; TRBD1 agrees at 7 bases. J lost 7 bases, V lost 4 bases, and 3 bases had no gene match. CDR1 and CDR2 (germline): KGHSH, LQKENI. The CDR3 runs 13 residues. CDR3 protein: CASSRDRDGELFF. In DNA, the CDR3 is TGTGCCAGCTCACGCGACAGGGACGGGGAGCTGTTTTTT.

The chain employs TRBV6-5 and TRBJ2-3, with 9 bases lining up with TRBD2. Germline V gene lookup returns CDR1 MNHEY and CDR2 SVGAGI. The junction had 3 bases not matched to a gene; V was cut back by 2 bases and J by 0 bases. This CDR3 comprises 16 residues. The CDR3 nucleotides are TGTGCCAGCAGTTACGGCAGCGGGGGGAGCACAGATACGCAGTATTTT. Encoded protein: CASSYGSGGSTDTQYF.

The V gene is TRBV27, the J gene TRBJ1-5; 9 nucleotides line up with TRBD1. Unmatched junction bases numbered 4, after V lost 10 bases and J lost 3 bases. Germline V gene data show CDR1 as MNHEY and CDR2 as SMNVEV (reference sequence). The CDR3 extends over 13 amino acids. CDR3 in amino acids: CATRTGDNQPQHF. CDR3 bases: TGTGCCACCAGGACAGGGGACAATCAGCCCCAGCATTTT.

The gene calls are TRBV11-2 and TRBJ2-1; possible D gene TRBD1, 5 bases. Germline V gene sequence: CDR1 SGHAT, CDR2 FQNNGV. Deletions cut 2 bases from V and 10 bases from J, with 9 bases between. The CDR3 totals 12 residues. This CDR3 reads CASSLSRGEQFF. CDR3 in DNA: TGTGCCAGCAGCTTAAGTAGGGGAGAGCAGTTCTTC.

The J gene is TRBJ2-2, the V gene TRBV28, with 11 bases lining up with TRBD1. Germline CDR1 reads MDHEN; CDR2 reads SYDVKM. CDR3 length equals 22 residues. The ends lost 3 bases at V and 5 bases at J; junction bases unmatched: 23. CDR3 protein: CASSLGASSDRGRDNWTGELFF. The DNA of the CDR3 is TGTGCCAGCAGTTTGGGGGCCTCGTCGGACAGGGGGCGCGATAATTGGACCGGGGAGCTGTTTTTT.

This clone was observed a single time. The gene calls are TRBV28 and TRBJ2-2; D possibly corresponds to TRBD2 (5 bases). Germline V gives CDR1 MDHEN, CDR2 SYDVKM. This CDR3 is built from 17 residues. The V end lost 8 bases, the J end lost 5 bases, and 24 bases lay between the germline ends. The DNA of the CDR3 is TGTGCCAGCTCCCCCTTAGCCGGCGGGCGCGGAACCGGGGAGCTGTTTTTT. Translated: CASSPLAGGRGTGELFF.

This clone occurred a few times. The gene calls are TRBV6-5 and TRBJ1-6, with TRBD1 matching over 7 bases. J was trimmed by 10 bases and V by 2 bases; bases with no gene match: 2. This CDR3 contains 13 residues. Germline V CDR1 and CDR2: MNHEY, SVGAGI. CDR3 nucleotide sequence: TGTGCCAGCAGTTACGACAGGGAGTCACCCCTCCACTTT. This sequence encodes CASSYDRESPLHF.

This rearrangement joins TRBV5-6 to TRBJ2-7; no firm D call. The germline V gene encodes CDR1 SGHDT and CDR2 YYEEEE. Trimming cost V 4 bases and J 3 bases, with 11 bases left between them. This CDR3 spans 13 amino acids. CDR3 sequence: CASSTSLHYEQYF. CDR3 coding DNA: TGTGCCAGCAGCACCAGTCTCCACTACGAGCAGTACTTC.

This chain links TRBV2 with TRBJ1-1; a possible D gene is TRBD1 (5 bases). The CDR3 totals 14 residues. Looked up from germline, CDR1 is SNHLY and CDR2 is FYNNEI. Deletions cut 2 bases from V and 5 bases from J, with 12 bases between. The CDR3 is CASSERPAGTEAFF. In DNA, the CDR3 is TGTGCCAGCAGTGAAAGACCGGCAGGGACTGAAGCTTTCTTT.

This sequence joins TRBV7-3 and TRBJ1-2; 7 bases are a match to TRBD1. The V segment lost 5 bases and the J segment 2 bases; nucleotides outside the gene matches: 2. CDR3 size: 13 residues. Germline V gene lookup returns CDR1 SGHTA and CDR2 FQGTGA. CDR3 nucleotide sequence: TGTGCCAGCAGCCGAGGGGGCAACTATGGCTACACCTTC. This encodes CASSRGGNYGYTF.

Notes on this clone: The CDR3 does not close with the conserved phenylalanine or tryptophan, likely indicating a read error. The limits of the CDR3 on the DNA are not certain, so only TCRdb's listed CDR3 is given. V usage is TRBV2 and J usage is TRBJ1-1; TRBD1, the table's D call, was not compared with the DNA. Germline-derived CDR1 and CDR2 are SNHLY and FYNNEI. The CDR3 numbers 11 amino acids, ends counted. The CDR3 here is CASSDFWAPLV.

This chain connects TRBV4-1 to TRBJ1-2, with TRBD1 identical over 8 bases. With V trimmed by 4 bases and J by 1 base, 8 bases remained unmatched. Germline values: CDR1 MGHRA, CDR2 YSYEKL. This CDR3 has 16 amino acids. The chain's CDR3 is CASSPTDRGVNYGYTF. The CDR3 DNA reads TGCGCCAGCAGCCCCACTGACAGGGGAGTTAACTATGGCTACACCTTC.